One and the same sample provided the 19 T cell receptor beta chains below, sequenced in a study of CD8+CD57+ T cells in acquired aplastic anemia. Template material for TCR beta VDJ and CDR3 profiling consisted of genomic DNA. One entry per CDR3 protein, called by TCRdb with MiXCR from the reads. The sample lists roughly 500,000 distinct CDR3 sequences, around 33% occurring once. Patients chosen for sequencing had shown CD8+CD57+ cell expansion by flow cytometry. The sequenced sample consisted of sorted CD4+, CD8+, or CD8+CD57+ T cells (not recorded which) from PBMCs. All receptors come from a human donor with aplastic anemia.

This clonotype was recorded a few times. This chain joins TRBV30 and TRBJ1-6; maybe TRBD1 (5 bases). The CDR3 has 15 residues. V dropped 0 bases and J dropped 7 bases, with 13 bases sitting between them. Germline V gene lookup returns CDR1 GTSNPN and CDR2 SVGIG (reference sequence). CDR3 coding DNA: TGTGCCTGGAGTGTGCCTGGGACGATCAATTCACCCCTCCACTTT. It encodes CAWSVPGTINSPLHF. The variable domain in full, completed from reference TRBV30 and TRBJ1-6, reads SQTIHQWPATLVQPVGSPLSLECTVEGTSNPNLYWYRQAAGRGLQLLFYSVGIGQISSEVPQNLSASRPQDRQFILSSKKLLLSDSGFYLCAWSVPGTINSPLHFGNGTRLTVT.

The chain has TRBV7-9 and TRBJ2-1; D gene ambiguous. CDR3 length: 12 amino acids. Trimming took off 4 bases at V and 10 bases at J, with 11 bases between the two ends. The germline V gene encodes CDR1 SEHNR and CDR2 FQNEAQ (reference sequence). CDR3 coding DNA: TGTGCCAGCAGCTCCCAGACCTACGAGCAGTTCTTC. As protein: CASSSQTYEQFF.

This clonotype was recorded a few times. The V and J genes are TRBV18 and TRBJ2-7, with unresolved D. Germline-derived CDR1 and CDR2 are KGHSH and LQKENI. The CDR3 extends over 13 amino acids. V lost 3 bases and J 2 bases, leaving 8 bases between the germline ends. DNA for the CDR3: TGTGCCAGCTCACCCCTTAAAGCCTACGAGCAGTACTTC. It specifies CASSPLKAYEQYF.

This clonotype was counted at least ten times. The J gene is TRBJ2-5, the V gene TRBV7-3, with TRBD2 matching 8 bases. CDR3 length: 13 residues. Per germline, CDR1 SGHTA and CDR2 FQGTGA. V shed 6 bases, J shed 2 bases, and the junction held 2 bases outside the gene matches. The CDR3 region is CASRVAGQETQYF. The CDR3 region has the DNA TGTGCCAGCAGGGTAGCGGGACAAGAGACCCAGTACTTC.

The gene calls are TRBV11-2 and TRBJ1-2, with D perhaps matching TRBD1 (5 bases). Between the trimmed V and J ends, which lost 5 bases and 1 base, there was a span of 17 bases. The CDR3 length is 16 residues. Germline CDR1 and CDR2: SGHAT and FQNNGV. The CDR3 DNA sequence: TGTGCCAGCAGCCCCCCACGGTCAGGGCTTAACTATGGCTACACCTTC. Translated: CASSPPRSGLNYGYTF.

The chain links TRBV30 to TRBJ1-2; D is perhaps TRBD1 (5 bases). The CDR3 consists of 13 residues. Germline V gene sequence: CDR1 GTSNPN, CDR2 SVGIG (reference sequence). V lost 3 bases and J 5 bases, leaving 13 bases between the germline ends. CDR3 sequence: CAWRGEGTYGYTF. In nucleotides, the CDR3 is TGTGCCTGGAGAGGGGAGGGAACTTATGGCTACACCTTC.

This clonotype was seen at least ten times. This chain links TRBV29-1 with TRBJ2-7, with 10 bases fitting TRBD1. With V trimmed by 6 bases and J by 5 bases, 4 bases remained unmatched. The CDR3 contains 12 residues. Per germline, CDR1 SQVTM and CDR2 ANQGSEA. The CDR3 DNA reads TGCAGCGTCGGGACAGGGGCCGACGAGCAGTACTTC. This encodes CSVGTGADEQYF.

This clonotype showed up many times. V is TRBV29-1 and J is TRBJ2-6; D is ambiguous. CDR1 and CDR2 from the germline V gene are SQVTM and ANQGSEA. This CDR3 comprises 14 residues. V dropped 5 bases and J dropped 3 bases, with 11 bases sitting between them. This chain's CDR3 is CSVSGSVGANVLTF. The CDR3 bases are TGCAGCGTTTCTGGGTCAGTTGGGGCCAACGTCCTGACTTTC.

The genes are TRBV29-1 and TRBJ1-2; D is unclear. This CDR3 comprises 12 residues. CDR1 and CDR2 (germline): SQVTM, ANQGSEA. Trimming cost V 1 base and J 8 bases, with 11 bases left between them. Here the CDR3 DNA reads TGCAGCGTTGAAGGGTGGGGTTGGGGCTACACCTTC. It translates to CSVEGWGWGYTF.

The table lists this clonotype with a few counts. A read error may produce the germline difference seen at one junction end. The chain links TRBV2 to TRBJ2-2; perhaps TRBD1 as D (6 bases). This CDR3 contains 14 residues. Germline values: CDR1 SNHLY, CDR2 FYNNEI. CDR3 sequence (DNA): TGTGCCAGCAGCCCAGGGGTGCACACCGGGGAGCTGGTTTTT. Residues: CASSPGVHTGELVF.

The CDR3 is CASSLAGTGRTGELFF. CDR3 DNA sequence: TGTGCCAGCAGCTTAGCGGGGACAGGGCGAACCGGGGAGCTGTTTTTT. The rearrangement uses TRBV7-2 and TRBJ2-2; 9 bases are a match to TRBD1. Germline lookup yields CDR1 SGHTA and CDR2 FQGNSA. CDR3 length: 16 amino acids. The junction had 4 bases not matched to a gene; V was cut back by 0 bases and J by 5 bases.

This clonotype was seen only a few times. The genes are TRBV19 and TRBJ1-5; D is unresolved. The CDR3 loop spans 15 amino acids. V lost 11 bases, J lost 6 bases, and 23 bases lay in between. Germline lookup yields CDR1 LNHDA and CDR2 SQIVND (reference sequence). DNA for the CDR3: TGTGCCTGGAGTATGTCTGGAGGCACCGGTCAGCCCCAGCATTTT. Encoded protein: CAWSMSGGTGQPQHF. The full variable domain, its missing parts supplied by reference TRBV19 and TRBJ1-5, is DGGITQSPKYLFRKEGQNVTLSCEQNLNHDAMYWYRQDPGQGLRLIYYSQIVNDFQKGDIAEGYSVSREKKESFPLTVTSAQKNPTAFYLCAWSMSGGTGQPQHFGDGTRLSIL.

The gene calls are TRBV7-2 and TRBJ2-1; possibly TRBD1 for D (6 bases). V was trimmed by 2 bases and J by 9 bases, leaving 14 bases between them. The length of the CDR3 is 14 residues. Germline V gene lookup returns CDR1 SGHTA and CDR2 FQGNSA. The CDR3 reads CASSLTWSTGEQFF. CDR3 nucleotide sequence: TGTGCCAGCAGCTTAACGTGGTCGACAGGTGAGCAGTTCTTC.

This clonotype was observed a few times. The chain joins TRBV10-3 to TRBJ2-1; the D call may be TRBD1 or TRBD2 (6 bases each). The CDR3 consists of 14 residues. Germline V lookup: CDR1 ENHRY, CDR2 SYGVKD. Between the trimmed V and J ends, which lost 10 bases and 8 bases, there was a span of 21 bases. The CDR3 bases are TGTGCCACGCGGGGTGGGGGCCTCGCGGATGAGCAGTTCTTC. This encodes CATRGGGLADEQFF.

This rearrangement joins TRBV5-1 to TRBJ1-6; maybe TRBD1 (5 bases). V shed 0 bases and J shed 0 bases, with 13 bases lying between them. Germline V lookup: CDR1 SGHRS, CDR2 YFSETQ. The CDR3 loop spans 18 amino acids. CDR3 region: CASSLGQPQASYNSPLHF. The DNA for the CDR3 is TGCGCCAGCAGCTTGGGACAGCCCCAAGCCTCCTATAATTCACCCCTCCACTTT.

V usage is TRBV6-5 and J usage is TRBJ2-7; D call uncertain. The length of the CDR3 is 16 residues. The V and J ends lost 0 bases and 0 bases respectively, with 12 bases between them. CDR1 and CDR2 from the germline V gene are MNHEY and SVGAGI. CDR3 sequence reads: CASSYSYARDSYEQYF. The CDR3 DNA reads TGTGCCAGCAGTTACTCGTACGCAAGGGACTCCTACGAGCAGTACTTC.

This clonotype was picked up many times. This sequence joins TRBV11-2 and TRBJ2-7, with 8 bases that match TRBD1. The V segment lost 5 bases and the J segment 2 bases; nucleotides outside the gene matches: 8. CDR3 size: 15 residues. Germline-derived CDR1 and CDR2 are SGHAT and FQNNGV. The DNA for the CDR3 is TGTGCCAGCAGCACCCAGGGGGCAGTCACCTACGAGCAGTACTTC. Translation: CASSTQGAVTYEQYF.

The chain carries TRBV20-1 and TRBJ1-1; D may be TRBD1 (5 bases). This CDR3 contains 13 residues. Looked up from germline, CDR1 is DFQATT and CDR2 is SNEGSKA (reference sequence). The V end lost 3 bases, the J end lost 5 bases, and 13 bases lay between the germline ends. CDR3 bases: TGCAGTGCTAGGAGTAGGGGAGGGACTGAAGCTTTCTTT. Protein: CSARSRGGTEAFF.

The CDR3 loop is CRGQEGAGRHQPQHF. The CDR3 bases are TGCAGGGGGCAGGAGGGTGCAGGGCGTCATCAGCCCCAGCATTTT. V and J are TRBV20-1 and TRBJ1-5; a possible D gene is TRBD1 (5 bases). The CDR3 has 15 amino acids. Germline CDR1 reads DFQATT; CDR2 reads SNEGSKA (reference sequence).